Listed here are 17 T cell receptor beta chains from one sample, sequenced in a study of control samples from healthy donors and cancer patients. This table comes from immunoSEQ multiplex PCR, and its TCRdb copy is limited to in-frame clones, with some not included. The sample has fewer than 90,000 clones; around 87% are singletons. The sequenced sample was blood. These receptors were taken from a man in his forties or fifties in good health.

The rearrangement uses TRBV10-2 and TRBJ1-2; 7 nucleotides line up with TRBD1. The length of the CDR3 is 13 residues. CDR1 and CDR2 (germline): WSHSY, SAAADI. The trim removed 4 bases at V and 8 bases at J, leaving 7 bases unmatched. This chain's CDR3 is CASSGATGYGYTF. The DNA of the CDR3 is TGCGCCAGCAGTGGGGCGACAGGGTACGGCTACACCTTC.

The CDR3 DNA follows: TGTGCCAGCTCATTCCAGGTTAGCACAGATACGCAGTATTTT. This codes for CASSFQVSTDTQYF. The rearrangement links TRBV18 to TRBJ2-3; no definite D call. The CDR3 extends over 14 amino acids. Trimming removed 5 bases at V and 0 bases at J, with 9 bases between. CDR1 and CDR2 from the germline V gene are KGHSH and LQKENI.

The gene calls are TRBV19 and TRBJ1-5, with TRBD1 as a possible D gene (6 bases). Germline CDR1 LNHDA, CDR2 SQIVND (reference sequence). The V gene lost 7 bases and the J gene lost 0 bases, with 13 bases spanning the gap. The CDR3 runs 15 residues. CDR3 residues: CASTLQGYSNQPQHF. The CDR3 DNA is TGTGCCAGTACCCTACAGGGATATAGCAATCAGCCCCAGCATTTT.

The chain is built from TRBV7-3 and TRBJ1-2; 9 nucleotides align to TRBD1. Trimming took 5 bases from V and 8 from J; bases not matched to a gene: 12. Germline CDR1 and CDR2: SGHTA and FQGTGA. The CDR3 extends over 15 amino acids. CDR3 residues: CASSPNPGQGGGYTF. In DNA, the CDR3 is TGTGCCAGCAGCCCCAACCCGGGACAGGGTGGGGGCTACACCTTC. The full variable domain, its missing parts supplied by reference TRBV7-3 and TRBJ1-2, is GAGVSQTPSNKVTEKGKYVELRCDPISGHTALYWYRQSLGQGPEFLIYFQGTGAADDSGLPNDRFFAVRPEGSVSTLKIQRTERGDSAVYLCASSPNPGQGGGYTFGSGTRLTVV.

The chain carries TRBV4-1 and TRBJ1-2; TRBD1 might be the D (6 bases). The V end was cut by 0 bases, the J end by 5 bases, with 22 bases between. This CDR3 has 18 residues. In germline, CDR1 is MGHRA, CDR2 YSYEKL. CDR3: CASSQDRAGAGARYGYTF. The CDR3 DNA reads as TGCGCCAGCAGCCAAGATAGAGCCGGCGCGGGGGCTAGGTATGGCTACACCTTC.

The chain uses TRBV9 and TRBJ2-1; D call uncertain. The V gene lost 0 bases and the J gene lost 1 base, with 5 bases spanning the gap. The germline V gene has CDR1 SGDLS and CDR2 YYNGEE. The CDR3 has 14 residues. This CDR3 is CASSVGISYNEQFF. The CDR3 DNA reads TGTGCCAGCAGCGTAGGGATTTCCTACAATGAGCAGTTCTTC.

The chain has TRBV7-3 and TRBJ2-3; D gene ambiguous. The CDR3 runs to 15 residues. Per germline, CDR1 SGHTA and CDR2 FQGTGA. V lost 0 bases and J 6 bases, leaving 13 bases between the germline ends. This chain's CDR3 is CASSLTYHPEDTQYF. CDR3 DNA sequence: TGTGCCAGCAGCTTAACCTACCACCCCGAGGATACGCAGTATTTT.

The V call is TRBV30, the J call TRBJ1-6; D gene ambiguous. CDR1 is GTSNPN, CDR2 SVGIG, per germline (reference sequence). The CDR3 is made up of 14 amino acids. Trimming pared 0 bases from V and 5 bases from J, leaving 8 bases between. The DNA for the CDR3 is TGTGCCTGGAGTGTGAGGAGAAATAATTCACCCCTCCACTTT. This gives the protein CAWSVRRNNSPLHF.

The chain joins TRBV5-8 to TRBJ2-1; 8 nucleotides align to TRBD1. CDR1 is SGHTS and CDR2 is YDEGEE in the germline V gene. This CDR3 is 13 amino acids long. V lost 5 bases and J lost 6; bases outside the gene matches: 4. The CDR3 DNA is TGTGCCAGCAGGGACAGGGACGTCAATGAGCAGTTCTTC. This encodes CASRDRDVNEQFF.

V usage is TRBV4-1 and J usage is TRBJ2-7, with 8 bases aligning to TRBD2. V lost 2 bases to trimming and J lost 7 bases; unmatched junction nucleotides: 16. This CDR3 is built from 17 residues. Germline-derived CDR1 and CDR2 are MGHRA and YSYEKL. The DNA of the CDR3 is TGCGCCAGCAGCCAACCTCGCAAAAGAGCGGGAGTGGGGGAGCAGTACTTC. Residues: CASSQPRKRAGVGEQYF.

The CDR3 reads CASSPQGRSEQFF. The CDR3 coding sequence is TGTGCCAGCAGTCCCCAGGGAAGGAGTGAGCAGTTCTTC. This chain connects TRBV28 to TRBJ2-1; perhaps TRBD1 as D (5 bases). Germline V gene lookup returns CDR1 MDHEN and CDR2 SYDVKM. The CDR3 spans 13 residues. Trimming cost V 5 bases and J 9 bases, with 14 bases left between them.

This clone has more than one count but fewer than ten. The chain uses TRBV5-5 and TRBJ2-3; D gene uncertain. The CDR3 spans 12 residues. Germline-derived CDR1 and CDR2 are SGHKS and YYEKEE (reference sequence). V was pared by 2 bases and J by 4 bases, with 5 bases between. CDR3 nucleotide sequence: TGTGCCAGCAGCTTAGAGTCAGATACGCAGTATTTT. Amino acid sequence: CASSLESDTQYF.

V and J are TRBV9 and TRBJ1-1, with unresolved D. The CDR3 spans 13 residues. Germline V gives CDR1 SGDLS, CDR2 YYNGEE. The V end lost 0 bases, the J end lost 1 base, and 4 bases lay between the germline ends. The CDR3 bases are TGTGCCAGCAGCGTAGCCGAGAACACTGAAGCTTTCTTT. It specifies CASSVAENTEAFF. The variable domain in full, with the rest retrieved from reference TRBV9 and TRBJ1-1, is DSGVTQTPKHLITATGQRVTLRCSPRSGDLSVYWYQQSLDQGLQFLIQYYNGEERAKGNILERFSAQQFPDLHSELNLSSLELGDSALYFCASSVAENTEAFFGQGTRLTVV.

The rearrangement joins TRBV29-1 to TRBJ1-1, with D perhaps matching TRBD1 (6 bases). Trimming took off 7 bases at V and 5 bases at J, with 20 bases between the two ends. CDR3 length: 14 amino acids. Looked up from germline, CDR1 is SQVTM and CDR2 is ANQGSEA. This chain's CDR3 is CSANRQAGETEAFF. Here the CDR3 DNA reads TGCAGCGCAAACAGACAGGCAGGGGAGACTGAAGCTTTCTTT. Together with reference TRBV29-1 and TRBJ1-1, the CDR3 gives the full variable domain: SAVISQKPSRDICQRGTSLTIQCQVDSQVTMMFWYRQQPGQSLTLIATANQGSEATYESGFVIDKFPISRPNLTFSTLTVSNMSPEDSSIYLCSANRQAGETEAFFGQGTRLTVV.

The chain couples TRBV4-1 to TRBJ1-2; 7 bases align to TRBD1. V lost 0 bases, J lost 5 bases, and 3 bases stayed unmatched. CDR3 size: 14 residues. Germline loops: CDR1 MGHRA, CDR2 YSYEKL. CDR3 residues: CASSQEGTDYGYTF. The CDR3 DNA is TGCGCCAGCAGCCAAGAAGGGACAGATTATGGCTACACCTTC.

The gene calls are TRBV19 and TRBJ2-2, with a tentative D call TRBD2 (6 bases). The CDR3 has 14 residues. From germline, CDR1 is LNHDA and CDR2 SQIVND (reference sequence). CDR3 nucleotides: TGTGCAACAGACCGATCTCGGGGGACCGGGGAGCTGTTTTTT. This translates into CATDRSRGTGELFF.

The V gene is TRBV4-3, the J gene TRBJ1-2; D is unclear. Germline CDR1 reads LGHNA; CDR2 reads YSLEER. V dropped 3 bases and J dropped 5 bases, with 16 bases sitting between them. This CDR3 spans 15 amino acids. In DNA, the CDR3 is TGCGCCAGCAGCCAGGAGGTCTGGGCAGAGTATGGCTACACCTTC. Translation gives CASSQEVWAEYGYTF.